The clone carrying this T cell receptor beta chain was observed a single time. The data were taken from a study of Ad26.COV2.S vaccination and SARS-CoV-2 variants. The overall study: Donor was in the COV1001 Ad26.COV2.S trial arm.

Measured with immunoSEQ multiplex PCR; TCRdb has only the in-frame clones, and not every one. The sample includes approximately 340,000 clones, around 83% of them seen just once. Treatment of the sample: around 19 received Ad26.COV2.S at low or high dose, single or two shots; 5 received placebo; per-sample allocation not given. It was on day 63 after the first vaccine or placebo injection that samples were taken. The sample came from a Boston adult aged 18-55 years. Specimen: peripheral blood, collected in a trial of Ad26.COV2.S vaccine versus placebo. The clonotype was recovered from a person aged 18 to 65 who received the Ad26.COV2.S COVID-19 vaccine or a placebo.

The CDR3 coding sequence is TGTGCCAGCAGCTTGGTCCCGGGACGGAATGAGCAGTTCTTC. It codes for CASSLVPGRNEQFF. This sequence joins TRBV13 and TRBJ2-1, with D perhaps being TRBD1 or TRBD2 (5 bases each). This CDR3 region has 14 residues. Germline assignment: CDR1 PRHDT and CDR2 FYEKMQ (reference sequence). The ends were cut back, 3 bases at V and 7 bases at J, with 13 bases in the middle.